This TCR beta chain emerged from a study of HIV-infected children after antiretroviral therapy interruption. Treatment noted: PENTA 11 planned treatment interruption arm or continuous ART arm. Germline CDR1 is LNHDA and CDR2 is SQIVND (reference sequence). The CDR3 is 16 residues long. Trimming shortened V by 5 bases and J by 3 bases, and 20 bases separated the two germline ends. Unique molecular identifiers were included in an RNA-based 3' RACE TCR library. TCRdb used MiXCR to reprocess the 3' RACE reads, holding one entry per CDR3 protein. The table has about 46,000 distinct CDR3 sequences, about 4.3% seen once; the top ten hold over 0.65%.

The chain joins TRBV19 to TRBJ2-7; a weak D match, TRBD1 (5 bases). The sequences come from CD45RA+ CD4+ T cells from PBMCs, pooled from several time points, collected from a donor given antiretroviral therapy, either interrupted or continuous. The subset is: naive CD4+ CD45RA+ CD45RO- T cells. The clonotype comes from a pool of human donors with HIV. The CDR3 DNA is TGTGCCAGTAGTTCCCTACGGCAGGGTTTGGACTACGAGCAGTACTTC. This gives the protein CASSSLRQGLDYEQYF.